Shown below are 6 T cell receptor beta chains from a single sample sequenced in a study of blood T cell repertoires in COVID-19. Generated by immunoSEQ multiplex PCR, the TCRdb table keeps only in-frame clones and is missing some. This sample has about 40,000 clones, with about 88% found just once. Specimen: peripheral blood. The receptors here all came from a human donor in a cohort sampled during active COVID-19.

The V and J genes are TRBV9 and TRBJ1-5; 7 positions match TRBD1. V lost 2 bases to trimming and J lost 10 bases; unmatched junction nucleotides: 6. The CDR3 runs 13 residues. Germline V gene data show CDR1 as SGDLS and CDR2 as YYNGEE. The CDR3 coding sequence is TGTGCCAGCAGCGTCCAGACAGGGTCCCCCCAGCATTTT. Translation: CASSVQTGSPQHF.

The chain recombines TRBV5-1 with TRBJ1-2; unclear D gene. The CDR3 runs 15 residues. Trimming took off 0 bases at V and 2 bases at J, with 11 bases between the two ends. CDR1 is SGHRS, CDR2 YFSETQ, per germline. The CDR3 DNA follows: TGCGCCAGCAGCTTGGGAAGGAGTAAAAACTATGGCTACACCTTC. This sequence encodes CASSLGRSKNYGYTF.

This clone has just one count. The chain links TRBV4-1 to TRBJ2-1, with TRBD1 identical over 7 bases. The V gene's germline CDR1 is MGHRA and CDR2 YSYEKL. The CDR3 has 14 residues. With V trimmed by 0 bases and J by 11 bases, 7 bases remained unmatched. CDR3 DNA sequence: TGCGCCAGCAGCCAAGAGAGGTACAGGGGTAAGCAGTTCTTC. Protein product: CASSQERYRGKQFF.

This chain uses TRBV24-1 with TRBJ1-6, with D tentatively TRBD1 (5 bases). V dropped 8 bases and J dropped 10 bases, with 11 bases sitting between them. In germline, CDR1 is KGHDR, CDR2 SFDVKD. CDR3 length equals 12 residues. This chain's CDR3 is CATNGGDSPLHF. CDR3 DNA: TGTGCCACCAATGGGGGGGACTCACCCCTCCACTTT.

In DNA form, the CDR3 reads TGTGCCAGCAGCTTGGACATCAACGAGCAGTACTTC. Protein product: CASSLDINEQYF. The chain uses TRBV6-2 or TRBV6-3 and TRBJ2-7; perhaps TRBD1 as D (5 bases). This CDR3 contains 12 residues. Germline CDR1 MNHEY, CDR2 SVGEGT. V shed 6 bases and J shed 5 bases, with 11 bases lying between them.

V usage is TRBV5-1 and J usage is TRBJ1-2; D possibly corresponds to TRBD1 (6 bases). With 1 base removed from V and 0 bases from J, the gap between germline ends came to 10 bases. The CDR3 has 15 residues. Per the germline V gene, CDR1 is SGHRS and CDR2 is YFSETQ. As DNA, the CDR3 is TGCGCCAGCAGCTTGTCGGCAGGGGCTAACTATGGCTACACCTTC. It codes for CASSLSAGANYGYTF.